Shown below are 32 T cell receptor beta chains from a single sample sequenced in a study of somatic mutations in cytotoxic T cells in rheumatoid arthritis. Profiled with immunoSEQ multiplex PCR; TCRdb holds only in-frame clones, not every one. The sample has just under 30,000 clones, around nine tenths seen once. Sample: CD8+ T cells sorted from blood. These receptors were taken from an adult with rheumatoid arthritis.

The CDR3 protein is CSGANTGELFF. The CDR3 DNA reads TGCAGCGGGGCCAACACCGGGGAGCTGTTTTTT. The V and J genes are TRBV29-1 and TRBJ2-2; no reliable D call. Germline V gene lookup returns CDR1 SQVTM and CDR2 ANQGSEA. The ends were cut back, 7 bases at V and 2 bases at J, with 5 bases in the middle. This CDR3 contains 11 residues.

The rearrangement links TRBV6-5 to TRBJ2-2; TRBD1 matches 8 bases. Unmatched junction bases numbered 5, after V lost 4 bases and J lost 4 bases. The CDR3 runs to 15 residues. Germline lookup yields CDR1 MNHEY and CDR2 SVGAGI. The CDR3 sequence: CASSSTGVGTGELFF. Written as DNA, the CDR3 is TGTGCCAGCAGTTCGACAGGGGTGGGCACCGGGGAGCTGTTTTTT.

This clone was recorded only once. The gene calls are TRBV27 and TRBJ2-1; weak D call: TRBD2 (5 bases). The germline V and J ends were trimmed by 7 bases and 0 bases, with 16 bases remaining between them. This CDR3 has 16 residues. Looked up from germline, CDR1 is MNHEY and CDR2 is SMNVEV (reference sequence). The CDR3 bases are TGTGCCAGCAAACTAGACACACCAAGCTCCTACAATGAGCAGTTCTTC. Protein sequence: CASKLDTPSSYNEQFF.

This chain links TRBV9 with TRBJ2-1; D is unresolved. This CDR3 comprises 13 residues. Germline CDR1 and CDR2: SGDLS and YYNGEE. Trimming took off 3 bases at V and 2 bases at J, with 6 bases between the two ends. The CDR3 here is CASSDPTYNEQFF. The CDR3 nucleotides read TGTGCCAGCAGCGACCCTACCTACAATGAGCAGTTCTTC.

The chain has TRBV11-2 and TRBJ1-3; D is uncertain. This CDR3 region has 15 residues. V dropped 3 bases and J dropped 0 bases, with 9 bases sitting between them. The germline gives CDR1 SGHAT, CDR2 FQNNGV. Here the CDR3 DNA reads TGTGCCAGCAGCTTCGACGGATTCTCTGGAAACACCATATATTTT. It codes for CASSFDGFSGNTIYF.

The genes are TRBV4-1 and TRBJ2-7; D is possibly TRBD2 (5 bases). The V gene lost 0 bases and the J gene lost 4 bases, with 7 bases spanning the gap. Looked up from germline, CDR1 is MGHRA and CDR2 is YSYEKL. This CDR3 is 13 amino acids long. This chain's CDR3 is CASSQEGAYEQYF. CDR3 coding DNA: TGCGCCAGCAGCCAAGAGGGAGCATACGAGCAGTACTTC.

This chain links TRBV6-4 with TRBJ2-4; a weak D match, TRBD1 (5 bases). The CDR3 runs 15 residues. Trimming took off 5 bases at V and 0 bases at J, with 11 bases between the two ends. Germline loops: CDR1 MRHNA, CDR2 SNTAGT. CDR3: CASSCRAIAKNIQYF. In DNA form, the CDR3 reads TGTGCCAGCAGTTGCAGGGCTATAGCCAAAAACATTCAGTACTTC.

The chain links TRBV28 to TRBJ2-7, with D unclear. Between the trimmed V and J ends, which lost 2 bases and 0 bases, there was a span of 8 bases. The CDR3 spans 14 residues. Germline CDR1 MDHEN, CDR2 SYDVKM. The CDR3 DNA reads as TGTGCCAGCAGTTTAATCTCGAGCTCCTACGAGCAGTACTTC. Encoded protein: CASSLISSSYEQYF.

The CDR3 region is CASSQDPGQGDQPQHF. CDR3 bases: TGCGCCAGCAGCCAAGATCCGGGACAGGGAGATCAGCCCCAGCATTTT. V usage is TRBV4-1 and J usage is TRBJ1-5, with 9 bases matching TRBD1. The germline V gene encodes CDR1 MGHRA and CDR2 YSYEKL. The CDR3 runs 16 residues. The junction had 5 bases not matched to a gene; V was cut back by 0 bases and J by 5 bases.

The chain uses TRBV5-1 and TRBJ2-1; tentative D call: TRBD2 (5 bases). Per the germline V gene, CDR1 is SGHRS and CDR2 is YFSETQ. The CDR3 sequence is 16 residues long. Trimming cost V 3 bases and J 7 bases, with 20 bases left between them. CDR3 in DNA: TGCGCCAGCAGCTCCACCCCGGTCGGCTCGGGAAATGAGCAGTTCTTC. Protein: CASSSTPVGSGNEQFF. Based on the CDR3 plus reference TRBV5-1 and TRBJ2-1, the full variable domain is KAGVTQTPRYLIKTRGQQVTLSCSPISGHRSVSWYQQTPGQGLQFLFEYFSETQRNKGNFPGRFSGRQFSNSRSEMNVSTLELGDSALYLCASSSTPVGSGNEQFFGPGTRLTVL.

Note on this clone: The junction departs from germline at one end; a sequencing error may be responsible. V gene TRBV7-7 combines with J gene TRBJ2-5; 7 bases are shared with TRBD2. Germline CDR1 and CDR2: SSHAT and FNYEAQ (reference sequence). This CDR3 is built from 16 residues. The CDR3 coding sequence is TGTGCTAGCAGCTTAAGGCTAGCGGAGTACAAAGAGACCCAGTACTTC. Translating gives CASSLRLAEYKETQYF. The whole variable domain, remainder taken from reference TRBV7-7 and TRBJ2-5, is GAGVSQSPRYKVTKRGQDVTLRCDPISSHATLYWYQQALGQGPEFLTYFNYEAQPDKSGLPSDRFSAERPEGSISTLTIQRTEQRDSAMYRCASSLRLAEYKETQYFGPGTRLLVL.

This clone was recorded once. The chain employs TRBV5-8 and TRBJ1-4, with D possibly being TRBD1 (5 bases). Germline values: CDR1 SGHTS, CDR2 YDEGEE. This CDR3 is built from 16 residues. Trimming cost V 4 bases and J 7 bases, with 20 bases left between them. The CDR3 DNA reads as TGTGCCAGCAGCACTCCCTTGGGGGGTAGTGGTGAAAAACTGTTTTTT. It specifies CASSTPLGGSGEKLFF.

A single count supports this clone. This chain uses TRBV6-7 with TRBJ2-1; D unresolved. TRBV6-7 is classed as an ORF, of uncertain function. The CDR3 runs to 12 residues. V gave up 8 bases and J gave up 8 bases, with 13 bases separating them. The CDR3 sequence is CASRIFVHEQFF. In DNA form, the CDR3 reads TGTGCCAGCCGCATATTTGTCCATGAGCAGTTCTTC.

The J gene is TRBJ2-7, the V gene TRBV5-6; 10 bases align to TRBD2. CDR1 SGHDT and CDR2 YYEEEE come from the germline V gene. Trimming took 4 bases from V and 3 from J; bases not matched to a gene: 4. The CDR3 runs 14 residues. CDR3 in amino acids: CASSSGLAVYEQYF. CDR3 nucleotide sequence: TGTGCCAGCAGCAGTGGACTAGCGGTCTACGAGCAGTACTTC.

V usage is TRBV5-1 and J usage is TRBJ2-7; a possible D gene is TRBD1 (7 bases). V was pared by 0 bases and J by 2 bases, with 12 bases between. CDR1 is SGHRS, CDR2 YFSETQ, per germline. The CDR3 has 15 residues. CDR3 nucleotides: TGCGCCAGCAGCTTGGGGGGCAGGGGGGCCTACGAGCAGTACTTC. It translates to CASSLGGRGAYEQYF.

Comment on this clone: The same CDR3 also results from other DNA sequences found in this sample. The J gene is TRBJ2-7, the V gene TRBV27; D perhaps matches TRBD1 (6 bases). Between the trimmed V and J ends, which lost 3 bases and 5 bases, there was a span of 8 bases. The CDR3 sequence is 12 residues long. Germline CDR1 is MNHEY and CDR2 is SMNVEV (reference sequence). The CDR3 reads CASSFRGDEQYF. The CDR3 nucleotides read TGTGCCAGCAGTTTCAGGGGTGACGAGCAGTACTTC.

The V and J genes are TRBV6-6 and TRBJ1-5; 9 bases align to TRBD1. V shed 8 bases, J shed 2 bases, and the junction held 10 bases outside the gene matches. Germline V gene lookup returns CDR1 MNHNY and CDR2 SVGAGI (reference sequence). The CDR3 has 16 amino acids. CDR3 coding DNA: TGTGCCAGCGTCGAGATGGGACAGGGCGGCAATCAGCCCCAGCATTTT. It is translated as CASVEMGQGGNQPQHF.

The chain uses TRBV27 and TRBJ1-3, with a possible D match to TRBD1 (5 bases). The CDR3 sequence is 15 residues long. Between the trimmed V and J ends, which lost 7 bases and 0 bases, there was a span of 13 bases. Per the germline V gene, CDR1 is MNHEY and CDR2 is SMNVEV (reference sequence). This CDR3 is CASTDDSLSGNTIYF. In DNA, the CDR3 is TGTGCCAGCACCGACGACAGTCTCTCTGGAAACACCATATATTTT.

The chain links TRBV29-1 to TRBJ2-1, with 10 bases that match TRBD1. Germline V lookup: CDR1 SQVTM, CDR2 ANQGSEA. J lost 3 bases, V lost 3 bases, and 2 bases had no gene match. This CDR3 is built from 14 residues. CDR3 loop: CSVDRTGGYNEQFF. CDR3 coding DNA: TGCAGCGTTGATCGGACAGGGGGCTACAATGAGCAGTTCTTC.

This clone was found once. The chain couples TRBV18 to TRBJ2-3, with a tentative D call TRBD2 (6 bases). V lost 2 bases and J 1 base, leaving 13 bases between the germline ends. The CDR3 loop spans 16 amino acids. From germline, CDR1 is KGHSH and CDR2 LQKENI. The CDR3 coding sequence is TGTGCCAGCTCACCATATACGGGAGACGGCACAGATACGCAGTATTTT. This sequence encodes CASSPYTGDGTDTQYF.

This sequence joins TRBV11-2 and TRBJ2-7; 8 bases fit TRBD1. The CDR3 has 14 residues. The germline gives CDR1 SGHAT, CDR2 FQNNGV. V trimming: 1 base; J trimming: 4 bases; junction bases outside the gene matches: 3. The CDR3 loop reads CASSLGQGAYEQYF. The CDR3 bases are TGTGCCAGCAGCTTAGGGCAGGGGGCTTACGAGCAGTACTTC.

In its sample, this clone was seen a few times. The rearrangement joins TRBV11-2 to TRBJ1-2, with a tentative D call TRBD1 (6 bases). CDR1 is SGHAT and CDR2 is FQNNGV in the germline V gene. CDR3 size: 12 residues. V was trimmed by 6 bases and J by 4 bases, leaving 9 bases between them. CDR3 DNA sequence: TGTGCCAGCAGTGCGGACAGCTATGGCTACACCTTC. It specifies CASSADSYGYTF. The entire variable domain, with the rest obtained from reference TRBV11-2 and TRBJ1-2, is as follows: EAGVAQSPRYKIIEKRQSVAFWCNPISGHATLYWYQQILGQGPKLLIQFQNNGVVDDSQLPKDRFSAERLKGVDSTLKIQPAKLEDSAVYLCASSADSYGYTFGSGTRLTVV.

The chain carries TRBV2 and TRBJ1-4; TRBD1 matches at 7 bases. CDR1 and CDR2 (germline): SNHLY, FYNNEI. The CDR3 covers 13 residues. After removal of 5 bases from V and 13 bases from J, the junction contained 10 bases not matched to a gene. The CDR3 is CASSKTGRQTLFF. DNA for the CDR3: TGTGCCAGCAGTAAGACAGGGCGGCAAACACTGTTTTTT.

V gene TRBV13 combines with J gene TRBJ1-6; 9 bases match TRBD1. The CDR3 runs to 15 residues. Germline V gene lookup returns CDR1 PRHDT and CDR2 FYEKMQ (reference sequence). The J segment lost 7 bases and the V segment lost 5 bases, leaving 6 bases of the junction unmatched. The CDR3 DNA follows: TGTGCCAGCAGCGATACCGGGACAGGGAATTCACCCCTCCACTTT. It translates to CASSDTGTGNSPLHF.

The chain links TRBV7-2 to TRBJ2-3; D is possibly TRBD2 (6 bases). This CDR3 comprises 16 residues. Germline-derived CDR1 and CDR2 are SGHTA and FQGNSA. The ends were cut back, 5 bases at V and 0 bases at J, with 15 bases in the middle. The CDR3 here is CASSLRETSSTDTQYF. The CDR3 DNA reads TGTGCCAGCAGCCTTCGGGAGACCTCTAGCACAGATACGCAGTATTTT.

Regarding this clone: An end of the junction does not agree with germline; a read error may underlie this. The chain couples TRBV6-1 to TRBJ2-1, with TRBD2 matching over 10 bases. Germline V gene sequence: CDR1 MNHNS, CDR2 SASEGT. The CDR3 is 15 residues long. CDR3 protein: CASSEVASGSHEQFF. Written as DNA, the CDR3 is TGTGCCAGCAGCGAAGTAGCTAGCGGGAGCCATGAGCAGTTCTTC.

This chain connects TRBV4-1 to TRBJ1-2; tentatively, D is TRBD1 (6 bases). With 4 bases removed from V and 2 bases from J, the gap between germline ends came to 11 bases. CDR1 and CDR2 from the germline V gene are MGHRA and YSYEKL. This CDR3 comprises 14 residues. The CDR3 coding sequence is TGCGCCAGCAGCCGCGGGGGGCTAAACTATGGCTACACCTTC. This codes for CASSRGGLNYGYTF.

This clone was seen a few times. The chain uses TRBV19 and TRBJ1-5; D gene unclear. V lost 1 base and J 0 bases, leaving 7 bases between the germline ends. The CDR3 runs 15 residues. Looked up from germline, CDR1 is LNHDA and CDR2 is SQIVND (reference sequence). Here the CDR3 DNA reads TGTGCCAGTAGTATAGCAGATGGTAGCAATCAGCCCCAGCATTTT. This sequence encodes CASSIADGSNQPQHF.

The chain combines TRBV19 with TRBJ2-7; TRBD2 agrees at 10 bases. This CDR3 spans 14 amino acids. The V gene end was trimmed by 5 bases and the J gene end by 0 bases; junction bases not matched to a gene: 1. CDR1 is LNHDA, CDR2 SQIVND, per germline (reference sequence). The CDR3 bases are TGTGCCAGTAGTGTAGCGGGGGGCTCCTACGAGCAGTACTTC. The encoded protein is CASSVAGGSYEQYF.

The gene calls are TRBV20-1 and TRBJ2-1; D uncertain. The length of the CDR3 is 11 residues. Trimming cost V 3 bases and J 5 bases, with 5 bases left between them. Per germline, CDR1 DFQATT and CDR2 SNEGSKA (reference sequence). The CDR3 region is CSARVNNEQFF. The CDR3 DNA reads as TGCAGTGCTAGGGTCAACAATGAGCAGTTCTTC.

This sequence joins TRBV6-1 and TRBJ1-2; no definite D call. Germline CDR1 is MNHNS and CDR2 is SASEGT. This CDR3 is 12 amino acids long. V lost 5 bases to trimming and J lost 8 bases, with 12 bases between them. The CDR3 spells CASSLDHLGYTF. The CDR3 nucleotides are TGTGCCAGCAGTCTCGACCACCTAGGCTACACCTTC.

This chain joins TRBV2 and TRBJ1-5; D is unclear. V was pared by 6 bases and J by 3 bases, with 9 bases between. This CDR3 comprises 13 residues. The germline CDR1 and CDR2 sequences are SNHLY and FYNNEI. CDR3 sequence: CASSPGLNQPQHF. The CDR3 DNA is TGTGCCAGCAGCCCCGGCCTCAATCAGCCCCAGCATTTT. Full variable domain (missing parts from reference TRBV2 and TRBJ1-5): EPEVTQTPSHQVTQMGQEVILRCVPISNHLYFYWYRQILGQKVEFLVSFYNNEISEKSEIFDDQFSVERPDGSNFTLKIRSTKLEDSAMYFCASSPGLNQPQHFGDGTRLSIL.